This entry lists 30 T cell receptor beta chains sequenced from one sample in a study of tumor-infiltrating lymphocytes in oesophageal squamous cell carcinoma. TCRdb re-derived calls from the PCR reads in MiXCR, one entry per CDR3 protein. The table records some 12,000 distinct CDR3 sequences, around 50% of them present only once. Material for sequencing was esophageal tumor tissue. The source of these receptors is a male donor with esophageal squamous cell carcinoma.

The rearrangement links TRBV11-2 to TRBJ2-6; 7 bases align to TRBD1. The last part of the DNA fits TRBJ2-5 better; the J call may be wrong. The CDR3 loop spans 14 amino acids. Germline V lookup: CDR1 SGHAT, CDR2 FQNNGV. CDR3 coding DNA: TGTGCCAGCAGCATCGGGACAGCCCAAGAGACCCAGTACTTC. Translation gives CASSIGTAQETQYF.

The V and J genes are TRBV7-2 and TRBJ1-2, with 8 bases identical to TRBD1. Germline V lookup: CDR1 SGHTA, CDR2 FQGNSA. This CDR3 comprises 14 residues. J gave up 5 bases and V 5 bases, and 7 bases lay outside the gene matches. CDR3 in DNA: TGTGCCAGCAGCCCCGACAGGGGAACATATGGCTACACCTTC. Translation: CASSPDRGTYGYTF. Filled out from reference TRBV7-2 and TRBJ1-2, the complete variable domain reads GAGVSQSPSNKVTEKGKDVELRCDPISGHTALYWYRQSLGQGLEFLIYFQGNSAPDKSGLPSDRFSAERTGGSVSTLTIQRTQQEDSAVYLCASSPDRGTYGYTFGSGTRLTVV.

The chain has TRBV7-2 and TRBJ2-1; D might be TRBD1 (6 bases). TRBJ2-7 explains the end of the DNA better; the J call may be wrong. The V gene's germline CDR1 is SGHTA and CDR2 FQGNSA. The CDR3 contains 14 residues. As DNA, the CDR3 is TGTGCCAGCAGCTCGGACAGCGACACCTACGAGCAGTACTTC. It encodes CASSSDSDTYEQYF.

V gene TRBV7-2 combines with J gene TRBJ1-1; perhaps TRBD1 as D (5 bases). The CDR3 is 14 amino acids. V was trimmed by 3 bases and J by 3 bases, leaving 11 bases between them. CDR1 and CDR2 from the germline V gene are SGHTA and FQGNSA. For the CDR3, the DNA is TGTGCCAGCAGCTTTAGTGTCAGGGACACTGAAGCTTTCTTT. Amino acids: CASSFSVRDTEAFF.

V is TRBV7-9 and J is TRBJ2-5; no clear D gene. The J call is uncertain, as TRBJ2-7 better fits the DNA end. CDR3 length: 13 residues. CDR1 and CDR2 (germline): SEHNR, FQNEAQ (reference sequence). The DNA for the CDR3 is TGTGCCAGCGAAGCCAGGAGTTCTTACGAGCAGTACTTC. This translates into CASEARSSYEQYF.

This chain uses TRBV7-2 with TRBJ2-3; 10 nucleotides align to TRBD2. The J call may be faulty, since TRBJ2-7 better matches the DNA end. In germline, CDR1 is SGHTA, CDR2 FQGNSA. The CDR3 totals 15 residues. Here the CDR3 reads CASSLDTSGNYEQYF. The CDR3 DNA reads as TGTGCCAGCAGCTTAGACACTAGCGGGAACTACGAGCAGTACTTC.

This clonotype is labeled medium-sized. The rearrangement joins TRBV7-3 to TRBJ2-5; TRBD1 or TRBD2 may be the D gene (7 bases each). V was cut by 5 bases and J by 5 bases, with 15 bases left in between. CDR1 is SGHTA, CDR2 FQGTGA, per germline. The CDR3 runs 14 residues. The CDR3 region has the DNA TGTGCCAGCAGCAAAACCAGGGGGGGGGAGACCCAGTACTTC. It specifies CASSKTRGGETQYF.

The chain links TRBV7-3 to TRBJ1-2; TRBD1 might be the D (5 bases). The CDR3 consists of 13 residues. V was clipped by 3 bases and J by 1 base, with 6 bases between them. The germline V gene has CDR1 SGHTA and CDR2 FQGTGA. CDR3 amino acids: CASSLTVNYGYTF. The CDR3 region has the DNA TGTGCCAGCAGCTTGACAGTTAACTATGGCTACACCTTC.

This clonotype showed up just a few times. J is TRBJ1-1 and V is TRBV6-1; 10 bases are shared with TRBD1. Germline values: CDR1 MNHNS, CDR2 SASEGT. Unmatched junction bases numbered 5, after V lost 5 bases and J lost 5 bases. The CDR3 sequence is 14 residues long. This CDR3 is CASSTDRGRTEAFF. CDR3 DNA: TGTGCCAGCAGTACGGACAGGGGGAGGACTGAAGCTTTCTTT.

As regards this clonotype: The missing conserved phenylalanine or tryptophan at the end of this CDR3 makes a read error likely. Because the CDR3's place on the DNA is in doubt, the DNA is left out and the CDR3 is given as listed by TCRdb. V gene TRBV25-1 combines with J gene TRBJ2-5; the tabulated D call, TRBD2, remains unverified against the DNA. Per the germline V gene, CDR1 is MGHDK and CDR2 is SYGVNS. The CDR3 sequence runs 16 residues, both termini included. The CDR3 protein is CASSETLGSYGYTFGS.

This clonotype has more than one count but fewer than ten. V and J are TRBV6-1 and TRBJ1-2; D remains unclear. Germline lookup yields CDR1 MNHNS and CDR2 SASEGT. The V end was cut by 6 bases, the J end by 1 base, with 18 bases between. The CDR3 has 16 residues. The DNA for the CDR3 is TGTGCCAGCAGGGCCCCGGGCGAGTGGCTTAACTATGGCTACACCTTC. It translates to CASRAPGEWLNYGYTF.

The rearrangement links TRBV12-3 or TRBV12-4 to TRBJ2-3; 9 nucleotides line up with TRBD2. The CDR3 contains 17 residues. J lost 3 bases, V lost 1 base, and 8 bases had no gene match. Here the CDR3 DNA reads TGTGCCAGCAGTTTAGTGAGCACTAGCGGGTTGACAGATACGCAGTATTTT. Its translation: CASSLVSTSGLTDTQYF.

This clonotype showed up many times. The rearrangement joins TRBV5-4 to TRBJ2-5; 11 positions match TRBD2. Per the germline V gene, CDR1 is SGHNT and CDR2 is YYREEE (reference sequence). The J segment lost 11 bases and the V segment lost 0 bases, leaving 3 bases of the junction unmatched. The CDR3 has 13 residues. This CDR3 reads CASSLDRLAGQYF. CDR3 bases: TGTGCCAGCAGCTTGGATAGACTAGCGGGACAGTACTTC.

This clonotype was counted at least ten times. V gene TRBV7-8 combines with J gene TRBJ2-3; D may be TRBD1 (6 bases). Germline CDR1 reads SGHVS; CDR2 reads FQNEAQ. There are 15 residues in the CDR3. Trimming left V 5 bases short and J 0 bases short, with 12 bases between. The DNA of the CDR3 is TGTGCCAGCAGCCGGACAGTCTTGAGCACAGATACGCAGTATTTT. It yields the protein CASSRTVLSTDTQYF. Full variable domain (remainder filled in from reference TRBV7-8 and TRBJ2-3): GAGVSQSPRYKVAKRGQDVALRCDPISGHVSLFWYQQALGQGPEFLTYFQNEAQLDKSGLPSDRFFAERPEGSVSTLKIQRTQQEDSAVYLCASSRTVLSTDTQYFGPGTRLTVL.

This clonotype has ten or more counts. A much bigger clone sits one base away, suggesting this may be a read error. The J gene is TRBJ2-7, the V gene TRBV28, with 7 nucleotides matching TRBD1. Germline CDR1 MDHEN, CDR2 SYDVKM. CDR3 length: 16 amino acids. V was pared by 3 bases and J by 7 bases, with 15 bases of the junction left unmatched. This chain's CDR3 is CASSFRDRVAYNEQYF. For the CDR3, the DNA is TGTGCCAGCAGTTTCCGTGACAGGGTTGCCTACAATGAGCAGTACTTC.

The chain uses TRBV29-1 and TRBJ2-2, with 12 nucleotides matching TRBD2. CDR1 and CDR2 (germline): SQVTM, ANQGSEA. CDR3 size: 17 residues. J was trimmed by 3 bases and V by 0 bases; bases with no gene match: 5. CDR3 coding DNA: TGCAGCGTTGAAGATGGTCTAGCGGGAGGGGACACCGGGGAGCTGTTTTTT. Translated, it gives CSVEDGLAGGDTGELFF.

A few counts support this clonotype. The rearrangement links TRBV6-1 to TRBJ2-6; no definite D call. CDR1 and CDR2 (germline): MNHNS, SASEGT. This CDR3 spans 15 amino acids. V shed 1 base and J shed 0 bases, with 4 bases lying between them. The CDR3 coding sequence is TGTGCCAGCAGTGAAGACAACTCTGGGGCCAACGTCCTGACTTTC. Protein sequence: CASSEDNSGANVLTF.

V usage is TRBV7-9 and J usage is TRBJ2-1; D perhaps matches TRBD2 (5 bases). The DNA matches TRBJ2-7 better at its end, which makes the J call doubtful. This CDR3 spans 16 amino acids. Germline CDR1 and CDR2: SEHNR and FQNEAQ (reference sequence). CDR3: CASSLIGVSSYNEQYF. The CDR3 DNA is TGTGCCAGCAGCTTAATCGGGGTGAGCTCCTACAATGAGCAGTACTTC.

This chain links TRBV6-6 with TRBJ1-5; D ambiguous. The CDR3 is 15 residues long. With 7 bases removed from V and 0 bases from J, the gap between germline ends came to 13 bases. Looked up from germline, CDR1 is MNHNY and CDR2 is SVGAGI (reference sequence). The CDR3 DNA follows: TGTGCCAGCACTCTCTCGGGTGGTAGCAATCAGCCCCAGCATTTT. It specifies CASTLSGGSNQPQHF.

The rearrangement joins TRBV6-5 to TRBJ2-1, with D perhaps being TRBD1 or TRBD2 (5 bases each). Germline V gene sequence: CDR1 MNHEY, CDR2 SVGAGI. The CDR3 runs 14 residues. V was shortened by 7 bases and J by 5 bases, with 15 bases between the two germline ends. CDR3 coding DNA: TGTGCCAGCAAACCAGTGGGGGAAAACAATGAGCAGTTCTTC. Translated: CASKPVGENNEQFF.

As concerns this clonotype: An end of the junction does not agree with germline; a read error may underlie this. The chain uses TRBV12-3 or TRBV12-4 and TRBJ2-3; D possibly corresponds to TRBD1 (5 bases). The CDR3 is 12 residues long. The CDR3 reads CASRTSTDKQYF. The CDR3 nucleotides read TGTGCCAGCCGAACCTCGACAGATAAGCAGTATTTT.

The rearrangement uses TRBV7-6 and TRBJ2-5; tentatively, D is TRBD2 (7 bases). The CDR3 contains 15 residues. Germline V gene data show CDR1 as SGHVS and CDR2 as FNYEAQ. Trimming removed 4 bases at V and 6 bases at J, with 18 bases between. CDR3 region: CASSSPRGGGKTQYF. The DNA for the CDR3 is TGTGCCAGCAGCTCACCGAGGGGGGGGGGGAAGACCCAGTACTTC.

This clonotype occurred once. Just one base apart from a much larger clone, this may be a read error. This chain uses TRBV28 with TRBJ2-3; D is perhaps TRBD1 (6 bases). With the DNA end fitting TRBJ2-7 better, the J assignment may be wrong. Germline CDR1 is MDHEN and CDR2 is SYDVKM. This CDR3 is 13 amino acids long. CDR3 nucleotide sequence: TGTGCCAGCAGTGTGGGCAGGGACAATGAGCAGTACTTC. It codes for CASSVGRDNEQYF.

This clonotype is judged medium-sized. The rearrangement joins TRBV5-4 to TRBJ2-3, with D perhaps matching TRBD1 (6 bases). The CDR3 spans 16 residues. CDR1 is SGHNT, CDR2 YYREEE, per germline (reference sequence). V was trimmed by 0 bases and J by 0 bases, leaving 11 bases between them. This CDR3 reads CASSLGGTRSTDTQYF. The DNA for the CDR3 is TGTGCCAGCAGCTTGGGGGGGACAAGGAGCACAGATACGCAGTATTTT.

The chain combines TRBV12-3 or TRBV12-4 with TRBJ2-5; D gene unclear. The closer fit of TRBJ2-1 to the DNA end suggests the J call may be wrong. This CDR3 spans 13 amino acids. The CDR3 loop reads CASSFSNYNEQFF. The CDR3 DNA is TGTGCCAGCAGTTTCTCCAACTACAATGAGCAGTTCTTC.

V gene TRBV12-3 or TRBV12-4 combines with J gene TRBJ2-7; 8 nucleotides line up with TRBD2. TRBJ2-1 explains the end of the DNA better; the J call may be wrong. The length of the CDR3 is 16 residues. CDR3 coding DNA: TGTGCCAGCAGTTTAGCTATAGCGGGGAGGTACAATGAGCAGTTCTTC. Protein: CASSLAIAGRYNEQFF.

The gene calls are TRBV7-2 and TRBJ1-2, with D possibly matching TRBD1 (5 bases). Germline V gene lookup returns CDR1 SGHTA and CDR2 FQGNSA. CDR3 size: 14 residues. Trimming left V 1 base short and J 4 bases short, with 10 bases between. CDR3 nucleotide sequence: TGTGCCAGCAGCTTAGGGGGCTACGCCTATGGCTACACCTTC. Translation gives CASSLGGYAYGYTF. The full variable domain, its missing parts supplied by reference TRBV7-2 and TRBJ1-2, is GAGVSQSPSNKVTEKGKDVELRCDPISGHTALYWYRQSLGQGLEFLIYFQGNSAPDKSGLPSDRFSAERTGGSVSTLTIQRTQQEDSAVYLCASSLGGYAYGYTFGSGTRLTVV.

The chain is built from TRBV28 and TRBJ2-1; D is uncertain. From germline, CDR1 is MDHEN and CDR2 SYDVKM. The CDR3 is made up of 15 amino acids. V gave up 3 bases and J gave up 0 bases, with 9 bases separating them. CDR3 coding DNA: TGTGCCAGCAGTTTCCTAGGTCCCTCCTACAATGAGCAGTTCTTC. Translating gives CASSFLGPSYNEQFF.

V usage is TRBV7-3 and J usage is TRBJ2-6, with a weak D call TRBD2 (6 bases). The last part of the DNA fits TRBJ2-1 better; the J call may be wrong. This CDR3 has 13 amino acids. The germline V gene encodes CDR1 SGHTA and CDR2 FQGTGA. This chain's CDR3 is CASSPAGSGEQFF. DNA for the CDR3: TGTGCCAGCAGCCCCGCGGGATCGGGTGAGCAGTTCTTC.

A word on this clonotype: A single base separates this from a much larger clone, so it may be a read error. The chain joins TRBV7-4 to TRBJ2-1, with a weak D call TRBD1 (6 bases). The CDR3 extends over 17 amino acids. Germline V gene sequence: CDR1 SGHVT, CDR2 SQSDAQ. Trimming stripped 8 bases from V and 10 bases from J, with 30 bases between. The CDR3 DNA follows: TGTGCCAGCGCTGGAGCCCGGACAGAAAAACCTGGGAGCGAGCAGTTCTTC. Residues: CASAGARTEKPGSEQFF.